These T cell receptor beta chains were read from a single sample in a study of identical twins. TCRdb reanalysed the 5' RACE reads using MiXCR and keeps one entry per CDR3 protein. The sample yields some 710,000 distinct CDR3 sequences, less than 7% seen once. Sequenced sample: naive T cells sorted from blood. The receptors shown here come from a man between 18 and 35 years old in good health. The CDR3 runs from the conserved cysteine through the conserved F or W. A D gene is named only where the DNA matches it firmly. For some rows the clone size is stated as once, few or many, or as a class when expanded; others skip it.

CDR3nt | CDR3aa | j_gene | len | v_gene | abundance | d_gene
TGTGCCAGCTCACCACTGCAGGGGGGCACTGAAGCTTTCTTT | CASSPLQGGTEAFF | TRBJ1-1 | 14 | TRBV18 | - | TRBD1
TGCAGTGCTAGAGATTTTGGGGGGGTGGGGTATGGCTACACCTTC | CSARDFGGVGYGYTF | TRBJ1-2 | 15 | TRBV20-1 | - | -
TGCAGTAGCAACCACGGGTTTAATCAGCCCCAGCATTTT | CSSNHGFNQPQHF | TRBJ1-5 | 13 | TRBV20-1 | few | -
TGTGCCAGCAGTTCCACCGGGTGGGATGAGCAGTTCTTC | CASSSTGWDEQFF | TRBJ2-1 | 13 | TRBV28 | many | -
TGCGCCAGCAGCTCGGTGACAGGGATTCAAGAGACCCAGTACTTC | CASSSVTGIQETQYF | TRBJ2-5 | 15 | TRBV5-1 | few | TRBD1
TGCAGTGGGGGGGGGCCCGGGCAGTTTTTT | CSGGGPGQFF | TRBJ1-4 | 10 | TRBV20-1 | many | -
TGTGCCAGCAGGGAACCGGGACAGGGTTACAATGAGCAGTTCTTC | CASREPGQGYNEQFF | TRBJ2-1 | 15 | TRBV6-1 | few | TRBD1
TGCAGTGCTAGGGCGGGACAGGGGGGATTCATTCAGTACTTC | CSARAGQGGFIQYF | TRBJ2-4 | 14 | TRBV20-1 | many | TRBD1
TGTGCCAGCTCACCGCAACCCGACAGGAATGAGCAGTTCTTC | CASSPQPDRNEQFF | TRBJ2-1 | 14 | TRBV18 | many | -
TGTGCCAGCAGGACAAATCTAGCGGGGCCGAACACCGGGGAGCTGTTTTTT | CASRTNLAGPNTGELFF | TRBJ2-2 | 17 | TRBV6-1 | many | TRBD2